This is a list of T cell receptor beta chains from one sample in a study of CD8 T cells in ankylosing spondylitis. A single record per CDR3 protein comes from TCRdb applying MiXCR to the 5' RACE reads. The sample has fewer than 400,000 distinct CDR3 sequences; approximately 14% are singletons. The sample taken for sequencing was blood, either unsorted or a sorted T cell fraction (not recorded which). These receptors originate from a male donor with ankylosing spondylitis or in good health (not recorded which). Each CDR3 is given with its conserved first and last residue. Each record gives: clone size, D gene, V gene, J gene, CDR3 DNA, CDR3 protein. A D gene is named only where the DNA matches it firmly. Where a row states a size, it is once, few, many or the class of an expanded clone; other rows omit it.

-	TRBD2	TRBV7-2	TRBJ2-7	TGTGCCAGCAGCTTATTTGCTAGCGGTAGCTCCTACGAGCAGTACTTC	CASSLFASGSSYEQYF
-	-	TRBV12-3/TRBV12-4	TRBJ1-1	TGTGCCAGCAGTTTTTGGGATAGCGTCACTGAAGCTTTCTTT	CASSFWDSVTEAFF
few	TRBD2	TRBV20-1	TRBJ2-3	TGCAGTGTTTCAGCGGGAGTCAGCGCAGATACGCAGTATTTT	CSVSAGVSADTQYF
-	-	TRBV20-1	TRBJ2-3	TGCAGTGCTAGAGATCCCTCCCTCGCAGATACGCAGTATTTT	CSARDPSLADTQYF
-	-	TRBV12-3/TRBV12-4	TRBJ1-2	TGTGCCAGCAGTTTTCGGACGGATAACTATGGCTACACCTTC	CASSFRTDNYGYTF
-	TRBD2	TRBV11-2	TRBJ2-7	TGTGCCAGCAGCTTAGAGGCGAGGGTGACTAGCGAGGACGAGCAGTACTTC	CASSLEARVTSEDEQYF
-	TRBD2	TRBV15	TRBJ2-2	TGTGCCACCTACCGGACTAGCGTCCCCGGGGAGCTGTTTTTT	CATYRTSVPGELFF
-	-	TRBV9	TRBJ2-7	TGTGCCAGCAGCGTAGAGGGGGGTTTAACCTACGAGCAGTACTTC	CASSVEGGLTYEQYF
-	-	TRBV24-1	TRBJ1-1	TGTGCCACCATTAGAATGAACACTGAAGCTTTCTTT	CATIRMNTEAFF
-	-	TRBV25-1	TRBJ1-1	TGTGCCAGCAGTGACCGCGGACAGCCCAACACTGAAGCTTTCTTT	CASSDRGQPNTEAFF
many	-	TRBV3-1	TRBJ1-6	TGTGCCAGCAGCCAGAACAGATCACCCCTCCACTTT	CASSQNRSPLHF
-	-	TRBV6-1	TRBJ1-4	TGTGCCAGCAGTGGGCACCTGAGGGGAAGTAATGAAAAACTGTTTTTT	CASSGHLRGSNEKLFF
-	TRBD1	TRBV2	TRBJ2-7	TGTGCCAGCAGGGACAGGTACGAGCAGTACTTC	CASRDRYEQYF
few	-	TRBV14	TRBJ2-1	TGTGCCAGCAGCCAAAAAGGAGGGGGGGGCCATATGAATGAGCAGTTCTTC	CASSQKGGGGHMNEQFF
-	-	TRBV11-3	TRBJ1-2	TGTGCCAGCAGCTTAGCCCCGTCTGGCTATGGCTACACCTTC	CASSLAPSGYGYTF
many	-	TRBV12-3/TRBV12-4	TRBJ2-7	TGTGCCAGCAGGTCCTTTGGCGGCTCGGCCGAGCAGTACTTC	CASRSFGGSAEQYF
-	-	TRBV6-5	TRBJ1-1	TGTGCCAGCAGTTACTCAGGTAGCCCCGCTTTCTTT	CASSYSGSPAFF
few	TRBD2	TRBV5-1	TRBJ2-2	TGCGCCAGCGAGCCCGGACTAGCAACTAAGGGGGAGCTGTTTTTT	CASEPGLATKGELFF
few	TRBD1	TRBV19	TRBJ2-4	TGTGCCAGTAGTCGCACAGGGGATGGAGCCAAAAACATTCAGTACTTC	CASSRTGDGAKNIQYF
few	-	TRBV12-3/TRBV12-4	TRBJ2-1	TGTGCCAGCAGTTTTGGCTTGGGCAATGAGCAGTTCTTC	CASSFGLGNEQFF
-	-	TRBV7-2	TRBJ2-3	TGTGCCAGCAGCTCCCCCCCCGCAGATACGCAGTATTTT	CASSSPPADTQYF
few	-	TRBV30	TRBJ1-1	TGTGCCTGGAGTGTACGGGCAGTTAGTGGTGAAGCTTTCTTT	CAWSVRAVSGEAFF
-	-	TRBV5-1	TRBJ1-4	TGCGCCAGCAGCCCCGACCAGAGCAATGAAAAACTGTTTTTT	CASSPDQSNEKLFF
many	TRBD1	TRBV2	TRBJ1-1	TGTGCCAGCAGTACAGGGGTATTTGAAGCTTTCTTT	CASSTGVFEAFF
-	TRBD2	TRBV3-1	TRBJ2-3	TGTGCCAGCAGCCACCTAAGGGAGGGTACAGATACGCAGTATTTT	CASSHLREGTDTQYF
few	TRBD1	TRBV12-3/TRBV12-4	TRBJ2-3	TGTGCCAGCACTACAGGGGGCACAGATACGCAGTATTTT	CASTTGGTDTQYF
few	-	TRBV19	TRBJ1-2	TGTGCCAGTACTAACCGGGCTGACTATGGCTACACCTTC	CASTNRADYGYTF
few	TRBD1	TRBV20-1	TRBJ1-1	TGCAGTGCGAGAAACAGGGGCCGGAACACTGAAGCTTTCTTT	CSARNRGRNTEAFF
few	TRBD1	TRBV11-2	TRBJ2-1	TGTGCCAGCAGTGACCAGGGGGCTATATACAATGAGCAGTTCTTC	CASSDQGAIYNEQFF
-	-	TRBV20-1	TRBJ1-5	TGCAGTGCTAGATCGGACAGCAATCAGCCCCAGCATTTT	CSARSDSNQPQHF
once	TRBD2	TRBV7-2	TRBJ2-7	TGTGCCAGCAGCTTAGCGGGGGGGATCTCCTACGAGCAGTACTTC	CASSLAGGISYEQYF
many	-	TRBV5-6	TRBJ2-5	TGTGCCAGCAGCCGATTAGAGACCCAGTACTTC	CASSRLETQYF
-	TRBD1	TRBV6-1	TRBJ2-7	TGTGCCAGCAGTGAAAAGGGGACAGTCTACTACGAGCAGTACTTC	CASSEKGTVYYEQYF
few	-	TRBV21-1	TRBJ2-1	TGTGCCAGCAGCAAAAAGGGGACGGAGAGCTCCTACAATGAGCAGTTCTTC	CASSKKGTESSYNEQFF
-	-	TRBV3-1	TRBJ1-3	TGTGCCAGCAGCCAAGACAGATTATCTGGAAACACCATATATTTT	CASSQDRLSGNTIYF
-	TRBD2	TRBV29-1	TRBJ2-1	TGCAGCGTTGAAGAGGTCACTAGCGGGAGTGGATATGAGCAGTTCTTC	CSVEEVTSGSGYEQFF
-	TRBD1	TRBV6-1	TRBJ1-2	TGTGCCAGCAGTGTAATCGGACAGGGGGCTGGAGGCTACACCTTC	CASSVIGQGAGGYTF
few	-	TRBV12-3/TRBV12-4	TRBJ1-2	TGTGCCAGCAGTTTAGCGGGTTCTGGCTACACCTTC	CASSLAGSGYTF
-	TRBD2	TRBV20-1	TRBJ2-1	TGCAGTGCCGACGGGACTAGCGGGGGGTGGAATGAGCAGTTCTTC	CSADGTSGGWNEQFF
-	TRBD2	TRBV3-1	TRBJ2-1	TGTGCCAGCAGCCAAGTGGTGAGCGGGGGCTCCTACAATGAGCAGTTCTTC	CASSQVVSGGSYNEQFF
few	-	TRBV3-1	TRBJ1-2	TGTGCCAGCAGCCAAGATGTGCGGGTACACTATGGCTACACCTTC	CASSQDVRVHYGYTF
-	-	TRBV10-3	TRBJ1-1	TGTGCCATCAGACCCAACGAGGGAGGGACTGAAGCTTTCTTT	CAIRPNEGGTEAFF
-	TRBD1	TRBV20-1	TRBJ2-7	TGCAGTGCTAGTCGCGGACAGGGGATCTCCTACGAGCAGTACTTC	CSASRGQGISYEQYF
few	-	TRBV7-2	TRBJ1-5	TGTGCCAGCAGCCGAGGAACAGGGATTAATCAGCCCCAGCATTTT	CASSRGTGINQPQHF
few	-	TRBV5-1	TRBJ2-3	TGCGCCAGCAGTTTGCGGGTCCCCACAGATACGCAGTATTTT	CASSLRVPTDTQYF
-	-	TRBV2	TRBJ2-7	TGTGCCAGCACCCTGGTTGAGGGCACTCACGAGCAGTACTTC	CASTLVEGTHEQYF
-	TRBD2	TRBV7-2	TRBJ2-2	TGTGCCAGCAGCTTATCGGGGGGGCGGTTCGCGAACACCGGGGAGCTGTTTTTT	CASSLSGGRFANTGELFF
-	-	TRBV20-1	TRBJ1-4	TGCAGTGCTAAAGCTCCCGGCGAAAAACTGTTTTTT	CSAKAPGEKLFF
many	-	TRBV7-9	TRBJ2-3	TGTGCCAGCAGCTTAGCCTCCGATACGCAGTATTTT	CASSLASDTQYF